These 20 T cell receptor beta chains were all obtained from the same sample, sequenced in a study of T cells in Graves' hyperthyroidism and ophthalmopathy. RNA transcripts were the template for amplifying TCR beta CDR3 regions. During a first-round RT-PCR of the TCR CDR3, the HTBI primer set was used. TCRdb used MiXCR to reprocess the multiplex PCR reads, holding one entry per CDR3 protein. Of hundreds of thousands of distinct CDR3 sequences in the sample, 20% were seen once. Sequencing input: blood. These receptors were collected from a man in his forties with Graves' ophthalmopathy.

This clonotype was observed many times. The chain couples TRBV7-9 to TRBJ1-6, with D unclear. Trimming took 5 bases from V and 9 from J, leaving 11 bases between them. There are 13 residues in the CDR3. Germline V CDR1 and CDR2: SEHNR, FQNEAQ (reference sequence). CDR3 protein: CASSALVSSPLHF. The CDR3 DNA sequence: TGTGCCAGCAGCGCTCTTGTTTCTTCACCCCTCCACTTT. The full variable domain, rest sourced from reference TRBV7-9 and TRBJ1-6, is DTGVSQNPRHKITKRGQNVTFRCDPISEHNRLYWYRQTLGQGPEFLTYFQNEAQLEKSRLLSDRFSAERPKGSFSTLEIQRTEQGDSAMYLCASSALVSSPLHFGNGTRLTVT.

The chain combines TRBV6-2 or TRBV6-3 with TRBJ1-5, with 7 bases fitting TRBD1. Trimming removed 5 bases from V and 2 bases from J; junction bases left unmatched: 9. Germline V gene sequence: CDR1 MNHEY, CDR2 SVGEGT. This CDR3 region has 16 residues. CDR3 DNA sequence: TGTGCCAGCAGTCAAAAGGGGGCAGGCGGCAATCAGCCCCAGCATTTT. Encoded protein: CASSQKGAGGNQPQHF.

This clonotype has a handful of counts. The V and J genes are TRBV24-1 and TRBJ2-2; the D gene is possibly TRBD2 (5 bases). The CDR3 spans 13 residues. The V and J ends lost 10 bases and 3 bases respectively, with 11 bases between them. Germline assignment: CDR1 KGHDR and CDR2 SFDVKD. CDR3 DNA sequence: TGTGCCACTAACGGGGATTACACCGGGGAGCTGTTTTTT. Amino acid sequence: CATNGDYTGELFF.

As to this clonotype: A single base separates this from a much larger clone, so it may be a read error. The chain carries TRBV3-1 and TRBJ2-7; no clear D gene. CDR3 length equals 14 residues. V gave up 0 bases and J gave up 2 bases, with 8 bases separating them. Per germline, CDR1 LGHDT and CDR2 YNNKEL (reference sequence). This CDR3 reads CASSQDPGTYEQYF. The CDR3 DNA reads as TGTGCCAGCAGCCAAGACCCAGGCACCTACGAGCAGTACTTC.

This clonotype was seen a few times. The chain recombines TRBV20-1 with TRBJ1-2, with D tentatively TRBD1 (6 bases). There are 15 residues in the CDR3. Germline values: CDR1 DFQATT, CDR2 SNEGSKA (reference sequence). Trimming shortened V by 6 bases and J by 3 bases, and 20 bases separated the two germline ends. The CDR3 loop reads CSAPHGTLGDYGYTF. The CDR3 DNA sequence: TGCAGTGCCCCTCATGGGACATTGGGGGACTATGGCTACACCTTC.

This clonotype was counted a few times. The chain combines TRBV29-1 with TRBJ2-3, with a tentative D call TRBD2 (7 bases). V dropped 7 bases and J dropped 4 bases, with 18 bases sitting between them. Germline V CDR1 and CDR2: SQVTM, ANQGSEA. CDR3 length equals 14 residues. The CDR3 reads CSADGGAQPDTQYF. Here the CDR3 DNA reads TGCAGCGCCGATGGGGGGGCGCAACCAGATACGCAGTATTTT.

This clonotype was seen repeatedly, ten times or more. The CDR3 DNA sequence: TGTGCCAGCAGTTTACAGGGTTGGTGGACTGAAGCTTTCTTT. Translated, it gives CASSLQGWWTEAFF. The chain joins TRBV12-3 or TRBV12-4 to TRBJ1-1; weak D call: TRBD1 (5 bases). The CDR3 is 14 amino acids. Trimming took 2 bases from V and 5 from J, leaving 12 bases between them.

The chain employs TRBV6-1 and TRBJ1-4; weak D call: TRBD1 (5 bases). Trimming left V 7 bases short and J 8 bases short, with 17 bases between. CDR3 size: 14 residues. Per the germline V gene, CDR1 is MNHNS and CDR2 is SASEGT. As DNA, the CDR3 is TGTGCCAGCACTTCGGGAGGGACTGGCGAAAAACTGTTTTTT. Encoded protein: CASTSGGTGEKLFF.

This clonotype was picked up a small number of times. The chain couples TRBV4-3 to TRBJ2-7, with D tentatively TRBD1 (5 bases). The length of the CDR3 is 14 residues. Germline loops: CDR1 LGHNA, CDR2 YSLEER. Trimming took 1 base from V and 0 from J, leaving 7 bases between them. CDR3 protein: CASSQATVSYEQYF. As DNA, the CDR3 is TGCGCCAGCAGCCAAGCGACAGTCTCCTACGAGCAGTACTTC.

The chain recombines TRBV7-8 with TRBJ1-5, with 7 bases fitting TRBD1. Germline trimming cut 3 bases from V and 4 bases from J; bases unmatched to any gene: 9. The CDR3 consists of 16 residues. Per germline, CDR1 SGHVS and CDR2 FQNEAQ. The CDR3: CASSLSTGQLNQPQHF. The CDR3 DNA follows: TGTGCCAGCAGCTTGTCGACAGGGCAACTTAATCAGCCCCAGCATTTT. Variable domain in full (rest from reference TRBV7-8 and TRBJ1-5): GAGVSQSPRYKVAKRGQDVALRCDPISGHVSLFWYQQALGQGPEFLTYFQNEAQLDKSGLPSDRFFAERPEGSVSTLKIQRTQQEDSAVYLCASSLSTGQLNQPQHFGDGTRLSIL.

The chain employs TRBV30 and TRBJ2-3; no firm D call. The V and J ends lost 0 bases and 11 bases respectively, with 12 bases between them. CDR3 length equals 12 residues. Germline V gene sequence: CDR1 GTSNPN, CDR2 SVGIG (reference sequence). CDR3 in amino acids: CAWSVLRPKQYF. The CDR3 DNA reads as TGTGCCTGGAGTGTACTACGGCCTAAGCAGTATTTT. The full variable domain, with the rest looked up from reference TRBV30 and TRBJ2-3, is SQTIHQWPATLVQPVGSPLSLECTVEGTSNPNLYWYRQAAGRGLQLLFYSVGIGQISSEVPQNLSASRPQDRQFILSSKKLLLSDSGFYLCAWSVLRPKQYFGPGTRLTVL.

Of note for this clonotype: Possible read error: a much larger clone is one base away. V gene TRBV20-1 combines with J gene TRBJ2-7; maybe TRBD1 (6 bases). Germline values: CDR1 DFQATT, CDR2 SNEGSKA (reference sequence). The CDR3 totals 13 residues. The CDR3 sequence is CSASGQGSCEQYF. The DNA of the CDR3 is TGCAGTGCTAGTGGTCAGGGGTCCTGCGAGCAGTACTTC.

The V gene is TRBV19, the J gene TRBJ1-5; D not resolved. Trimming pared 3 bases from V and 3 bases from J, leaving 12 bases between. The CDR3 is 15 residues long. CDR1 and CDR2 from the germline V gene are LNHDA and SQIVND (reference sequence). CDR3 amino acids: CASSIISGDNQPQHF. As DNA, the CDR3 is TGTGCCAGTAGTATTATCTCCGGGGACAATCAGCCCCAGCATTTT.

This clonotype turned up a few times. The V gene is TRBV20-1, the J gene TRBJ2-1; tentative D call: TRBD2 (6 bases). The CDR3 is 15 residues long. V was shortened by 1 base and J by 5 bases, with 15 bases between the two germline ends. From germline, CDR1 is DFQATT and CDR2 SNEGSKA (reference sequence). DNA for the CDR3: TGCAGTGCTAGAGGAGGGCCGGGAGCCCACAATGAGCAGTTCTTC. It yields the protein CSARGGPGAHNEQFF.

CDR3 protein: CASSRYLGETQYF. CDR3 nucleotides: TGCGCCAGCAGCCGCTACCTAGGGGAGACCCAGTACTTC. The rearrangement joins TRBV5-1 to TRBJ2-5; D unresolved. This CDR3 comprises 13 residues. The V and J ends lost 4 bases and 5 bases respectively, with 12 bases between them. Germline CDR1 is SGHRS and CDR2 is YFSETQ.

At least ten counts were recorded for this clonotype. This chain connects TRBV29-1 to TRBJ2-1, with D unresolved. This CDR3 comprises 13 residues. In germline, CDR1 is SQVTM, CDR2 ANQGSEA. V lost 7 bases and J lost 4, with 14 bases in between. CDR3 bases: TGCAGCGCCCCGGCACAGACATACAATGAGCAGTTCTTC. It yields the protein CSAPAQTYNEQFF.

The J gene is TRBJ2-1, the V gene TRBV7-3; no clear D. The CDR3 loop spans 15 amino acids. V lost 9 bases, J lost 4 bases, and 19 bases lay in between. In germline, CDR1 is SGHTA, CDR2 FQGTGA. The chain's CDR3 is CASKGGQSYYNEQFF. The CDR3 DNA is TGTGCCAGTAAGGGTGGGCAAAGTTATTACAATGAGCAGTTCTTC.

This clonotype was detected many times. The V call is TRBV12-3 or TRBV12-4, the J call TRBJ2-7; D not certain. Trimming stripped 8 bases from V and 3 bases from J, with 11 bases between. The CDR3 is made up of 12 amino acids. This CDR3 is CASSLQSYEQYF. The CDR3 nucleotides read TGTGCCAGCTCGTTGCAGAGCTACGAGCAGTACTTC.

This clonotype was counted between two and nine times. The rearrangement links TRBV13 to TRBJ2-7, with D perhaps TRBD1 (6 bases). V was cut by 6 bases and J by 5 bases, with 26 bases left in between. CDR1 is PRHDT and CDR2 is FYEKMQ in the germline V gene (reference sequence). This CDR3 region has 17 residues. CDR3 region: CASSLKGGRGTGDEQYF. As DNA, the CDR3 is TGTGCCAGCAGTCTTAAAGGGGGTAGGGGGACCGGGGACGAGCAGTACTTC.

For this clonotype: One base away lies a much larger clone, so this may be a sequencing read error. The chain employs TRBV24-1 and TRBJ2-2; TRBD2 might be the D (6 bases). The germline V and J ends were trimmed by 6 bases and 3 bases, with 22 bases remaining between them. The germline CDR1 and CDR2 sequences are KGHDR and SFDVKD. The CDR3 has 18 amino acids. In DNA form, the CDR3 reads TGTGCCACCAGTACGTTGGTAGCGGAGGCCGGAGACACCGGGGAGCTGTTTTTT. Its translation: CATSTLVAEAGDTGELFF.